Below are 22 T cell receptor beta chains sequenced from a single sample in a study of control samples from healthy donors and cancer patients. TCRdb keeps only in-frame clones here, not all; method: immunoSEQ multiplex PCR. The profile covers roughly 130,000 clones, with about 95% appearing a single time and about 3.5% taken by the ten largest. The sequencing input was blood. The origin of the receptors is a man aged 25 to 40 in good health.

The rearrangement uses TRBV12-3 or TRBV12-4 and TRBJ2-3; D might be TRBD2 (6 bases). This CDR3 has 13 residues. V was shortened by 6 bases and J by 7 bases, with 14 bases between the two germline ends. This CDR3 is CASRTRAGNTQYF. The DNA of the CDR3 is TGTGCCAGCAGAACACGGGCGGGGAATACGCAGTATTTT.

The chain is built from TRBV7-9 and TRBJ1-3, with 7 bases matching TRBD1. Trimming removed 5 bases from V and 4 bases from J; junction bases left unmatched: 14. This CDR3 has 17 amino acids. Looked up from germline, CDR1 is SEHNR and CDR2 is FQNEAQ (reference sequence). This CDR3 is CASSAPTTGARGNTIYF. In DNA, the CDR3 is TGTGCCAGCAGCGCTCCAACTACAGGGGCGAGAGGAAACACCATATATTTT.

This clone was picked up one time. This chain connects TRBV10-3 to TRBJ1-4; no definite D call. The CDR3 covers 13 residues. With 4 bases removed from V and 5 bases from J, the gap between germline ends came to 8 bases. CDR1 and CDR2 from the germline V gene are ENHRY and SYGVKD. As DNA, the CDR3 is TGTGCCATCAGTGCACGGCCGAATGAAAAACTGTTTTTT. This sequence encodes CAISARPNEKLFF.

The V and J genes are TRBV28 and TRBJ2-5; the match to TRBD2 covers 7 bases. V shed 4 bases and J 3 bases; nucleotides not matched to a gene: 2. The germline V gene has CDR1 MDHEN and CDR2 SYDVKM. There are 13 residues in the CDR3. Here the CDR3 reads CASSSGGEETQYF. The CDR3 region has the DNA TGTGCCAGCAGTTCGGGAGGCGAAGAGACCCAGTACTTC.

CDR3 DNA sequence: TGTGCCAGCAGCTTAGAGGCAGTGAATCAGCCCCAGCATTTT. Encoded protein: CASSLEAVNQPQHF. The rearrangement links TRBV7-2 to TRBJ1-5; D is ambiguous. This CDR3 spans 14 amino acids. V lost 1 base and J 4 bases, leaving 8 bases between the germline ends. Germline-derived CDR1 and CDR2 are SGHTA and FQGNSA.

This chain uses TRBV6-2 or TRBV6-3 with TRBJ2-7, with TRBD2 identical over 7 bases. The CDR3 consists of 16 residues. J lost 2 bases, V lost 2 bases, and 9 bases had no gene match. Per the germline V gene, CDR1 is MNHEY and CDR2 is SVGEGT. CDR3 DNA sequence: TGTGCCAGCAGTTACCTTCAGGGAGGGGCCACCTACGAGCAGTACTTC. Amino acids: CASSYLQGGATYEQYF.

The J gene is TRBJ2-2, the V gene TRBV7-9, with D uncertain. This CDR3 contains 11 residues. Between the trimmed V and J ends, which lost 4 bases and 8 bases, there was a span of 5 bases. Germline assignment: CDR1 SEHNR and CDR2 FQNEAQ (reference sequence). The CDR3, as DNA: TGTGCCAGCAGCTCCATAGGGGAGCTGTTTTTT. Translation gives CASSSIGELFF.

The chain carries TRBV25-1 and TRBJ1-2; D not certain. This CDR3 spans 14 amino acids. Between the trimmed V and J ends, which lost 5 bases and 1 base, there was a span of 11 bases. CDR1 and CDR2 from the germline V gene are MGHDK and SYGVNS. Here the CDR3 DNA reads TGTGCCAGCAGTCGGTCAGCCTTTAACTATGGCTACACCTTC. Protein product: CASSRSAFNYGYTF.

The J gene is TRBJ1-2, the V gene TRBV27, with D possibly TRBD1 on 6 matching bases. Germline-derived CDR1 and CDR2 are MNHEY and SMNVEV (reference sequence). The length of the CDR3 is 15 residues. Trimming stripped 3 bases from V and 7 bases from J, with 18 bases between. CDR3 protein: CASSLEGNRAAGYTF. CDR3 coding DNA: TGTGCCAGCAGTTTGGAAGGGAACAGGGCGGCTGGCTACACCTTC.

The J gene is TRBJ1-2, the V gene TRBV12-3 or TRBV12-4, with D possibly being TRBD1 (6 bases). The CDR3 length is 13 residues. V was shortened by 7 bases and J by 2 bases, with 11 bases between the two germline ends. CDR3 DNA sequence: TGTGCCAGCAAAAACAGGGTAAACTATGGCTACACCTTC. Its protein product is CASKNRVNYGYTF.

This clone occurred once. The chain is built from TRBV6-2 or TRBV6-3 and TRBJ1-2; D not certain. Trimming stripped 0 bases from V and 7 bases from J, with 6 bases between. The CDR3 has 12 residues. CDR1 and CDR2 from the germline V gene are MNHEY and SVGEGT. CDR3 protein: CASSYSFSGYTF. The DNA of the CDR3 is TGTGCCAGCAGTTACTCGTTCTCTGGCTACACCTTC.

This chain links TRBV5-1 with TRBJ1-3; no reliable D call. There are 16 residues in the CDR3. The V and J ends lost 1 base and 0 bases respectively, with 11 bases between them. Germline CDR1 is SGHRS and CDR2 is YFSETQ. CDR3 amino acids: CASSLLPVNSGNTIYF. DNA of the CDR3: TGCGCCAGCAGCTTGCTACCAGTGAACTCTGGAAACACCATATATTTT.

CDR3 sequence (DNA): TGTGCCAGCAGTGACGGGGGGGGCACAGATACGCAGTATTTT. It translates to CASSDGGGTDTQYF. V is TRBV2 and J is TRBJ2-3; TRBD2 matches at 8 bases. With 3 bases clipped from V and 1 base from J, the junction kept 0 bases outside the gene matches. Germline V gene lookup returns CDR1 SNHLY and CDR2 FYNNEI. The CDR3 is 14 residues long.

The CDR3 nucleotides read TGTGCCAGCAGCGTAGGACTAGCGGGTCTCCAAGAGACCCAGTACTTC. Its translation is CASSVGLAGLQETQYF. The V gene is TRBV9, the J gene TRBJ2-5, with TRBD2 matching 10 bases. Germline V gene lookup returns CDR1 SGDLS and CDR2 YYNGEE. The ends lost 0 bases at V and 1 base at J; junction bases unmatched: 3. This CDR3 has 16 residues. The entire variable domain, with the rest obtained from reference TRBV9 and TRBJ2-5, is as follows: DSGVTQTPKHLITATGQRVTLRCSPRSGDLSVYWYQQSLDQGLQFLIQYYNGEERAKGNILERFSAQQFPDLHSELNLSSLELGDSALYFCASSVGLAGLQETQYFGPGTRLLVL.

This sequence joins TRBV11-2 and TRBJ1-6, with TRBD1 as a possible D gene (6 bases). Trimming took off 6 bases at V and 0 bases at J, with 15 bases between the two ends. The CDR3 has 17 amino acids. CDR1 SGHAT and CDR2 FQNNGV come from the germline V gene. CDR3 DNA: TGTGCCAGCAGTTCCGGGACATTCGTCTCCTATAATTCACCCCTCCACTTT. Translated, it gives CASSSGTFVSYNSPLHF.

The V and J genes are TRBV7-2 and TRBJ1-2; no firm D call. This CDR3 comprises 13 residues. Per the germline V gene, CDR1 is SGHTA and CDR2 is FQGNSA. Trimming pared 0 bases from V and 6 bases from J, leaving 8 bases between. The CDR3: CASSLARENGYTF. The CDR3 DNA reads TGTGCCAGCAGCTTAGCGAGGGAGAATGGCTACACCTTC.

This sequence joins TRBV30 and TRBJ2-7; a weak D match, TRBD1 (6 bases). V gave up 8 bases and J gave up 5 bases, with 13 bases separating them. The CDR3 has 11 amino acids. Germline-derived CDR1 and CDR2 are GTSNPN and SVGIG (reference sequence). The CDR3 nucleotides are TGTGCCCGTTATGAGGGGGACGAGCAGTACTTC. Translated: CARYEGDEQYF.

This chain uses TRBV10-1 with TRBJ2-5; D could derive from TRBD1 or TRBD2 (6 bases each). The V gene lost 2 bases and the J gene lost 5 bases, with 12 bases spanning the gap. This CDR3 contains 14 residues. Per the germline V gene, CDR1 is WNHNN and CDR2 is SYGVQD (reference sequence). The chain's CDR3 is CASSEEGGPETQYF. The DNA of the CDR3 is TGCGCCAGCAGTGAGGAGGGGGGTCCGGAGACCCAGTACTTC.

The chain uses TRBV6-6 and TRBJ2-7; 9 nucleotides match TRBD2. The CDR3 runs 14 residues. Germline CDR1 is MNHNY and CDR2 is SVGAGI (reference sequence). The junction had 2 bases not matched to a gene; V was cut back by 3 bases and J by 2 bases. The CDR3 nucleotides are TGTGCCAGCAGTTATAGCGGGGGCACCTACGAGCAGTACTTC. Its translation: CASSYSGGTYEQYF.

V gene TRBV11-2 combines with J gene TRBJ2-3; 9 bases align to TRBD2. With 3 bases clipped from V and 2 bases from J, the junction kept 9 bases outside the gene matches. This CDR3 has 17 amino acids. Per germline, CDR1 SGHAT and CDR2 FQNNGV. Here the CDR3 DNA reads TGTGCCAGCAGCTTGTACTGGCGGGGGGGTTCCACAGATACGCAGTATTTT. This gives the protein CASSLYWRGGSTDTQYF.

This rearrangement joins TRBV4-1 to TRBJ1-1; D unresolved. The CDR3 runs 14 residues. Germline V CDR1 and CDR2: MGHRA, YSYEKL. V lost 6 bases and J lost 0, with 11 bases in between. In DNA form, the CDR3 reads TGCGCCAGCAGGATAGGTGCTCTGAACACTGAAGCTTTCTTT. Its protein product is CASRIGALNTEAFF.

The gene calls are TRBV6-5 and TRBJ1-5; D might be TRBD1 (5 bases). Germline values: CDR1 MNHEY, CDR2 SVGAGI. V was shortened by 6 bases and J by 0 bases, with 12 bases between the two germline ends. The CDR3 spans 15 residues. The CDR3 is CASRPGPSSNQPQHF. The CDR3, as DNA: TGTGCCAGCAGACCGGGACCTAGTAGCAATCAGCCCCAGCATTTT.